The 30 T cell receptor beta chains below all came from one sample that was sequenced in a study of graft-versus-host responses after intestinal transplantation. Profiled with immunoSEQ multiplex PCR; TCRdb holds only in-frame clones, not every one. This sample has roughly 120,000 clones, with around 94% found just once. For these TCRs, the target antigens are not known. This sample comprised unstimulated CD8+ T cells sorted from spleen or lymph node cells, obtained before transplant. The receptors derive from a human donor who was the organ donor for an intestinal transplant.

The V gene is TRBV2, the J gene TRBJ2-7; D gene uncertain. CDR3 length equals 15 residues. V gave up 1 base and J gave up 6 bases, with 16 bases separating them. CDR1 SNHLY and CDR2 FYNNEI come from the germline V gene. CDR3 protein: CASSEVGPSPGEQYF. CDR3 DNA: TGTGCCAGCAGTGAAGTAGGGCCTAGTCCTGGCGAGCAGTACTTC.

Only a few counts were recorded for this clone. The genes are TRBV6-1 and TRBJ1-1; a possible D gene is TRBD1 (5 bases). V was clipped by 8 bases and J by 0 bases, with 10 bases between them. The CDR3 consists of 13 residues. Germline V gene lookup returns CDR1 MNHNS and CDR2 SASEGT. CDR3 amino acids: CASGGTVNTEAFF. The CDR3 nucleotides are TGTGCCAGCGGAGGGACGGTGAACACTGAAGCTTTCTTT.

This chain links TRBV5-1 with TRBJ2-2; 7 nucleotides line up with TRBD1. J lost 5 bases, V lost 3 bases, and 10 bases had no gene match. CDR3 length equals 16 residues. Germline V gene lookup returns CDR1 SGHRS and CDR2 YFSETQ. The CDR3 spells CASSYPGGTITGELFF. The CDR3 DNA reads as TGCGCCAGCAGCTACCCAGGGGGTACCATAACCGGGGAGCTGTTTTTT.

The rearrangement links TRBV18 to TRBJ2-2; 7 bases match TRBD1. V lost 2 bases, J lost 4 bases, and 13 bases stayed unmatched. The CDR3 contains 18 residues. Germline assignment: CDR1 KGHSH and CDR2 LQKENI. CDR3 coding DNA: TGTGCCAGCTCACCAATCCTAATATCCGCAGGGGGCACCGGGGAGCTGTTTTTT. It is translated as CASSPILISAGGTGELFF.

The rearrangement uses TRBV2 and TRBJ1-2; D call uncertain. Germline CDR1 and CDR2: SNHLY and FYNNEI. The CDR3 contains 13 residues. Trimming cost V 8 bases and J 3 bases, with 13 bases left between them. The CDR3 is CASDGGGYYGYTF. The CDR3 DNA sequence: TGTGCCAGCGACGGCGGCGGGTACTATGGCTACACCTTC.

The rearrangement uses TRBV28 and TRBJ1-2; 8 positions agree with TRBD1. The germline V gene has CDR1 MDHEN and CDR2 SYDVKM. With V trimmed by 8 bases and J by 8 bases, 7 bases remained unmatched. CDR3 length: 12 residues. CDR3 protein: CASGGQGRGYTF. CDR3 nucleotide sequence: TGTGCCAGCGGCGGACAGGGAAGGGGCTACACCTTC.

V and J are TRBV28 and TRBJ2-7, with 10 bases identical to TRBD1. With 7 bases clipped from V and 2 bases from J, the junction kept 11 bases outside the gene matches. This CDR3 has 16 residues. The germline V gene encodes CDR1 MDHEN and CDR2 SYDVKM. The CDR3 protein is CASNPSGTGVAYEQYF. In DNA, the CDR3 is TGTGCCAGCAACCCTTCTGGGACAGGGGTCGCCTACGAGCAGTACTTC. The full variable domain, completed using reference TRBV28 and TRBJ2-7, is DVKVTQSSRYLVKRTGEKVFLECVQDMDHENMFWYRQDPGLGLRLIYFSYDVKMKEKGDIPEGYSVSREKKERFSLILESASTNQTSMYLCASNPSGTGVAYEQYFGPGTRLTVT.

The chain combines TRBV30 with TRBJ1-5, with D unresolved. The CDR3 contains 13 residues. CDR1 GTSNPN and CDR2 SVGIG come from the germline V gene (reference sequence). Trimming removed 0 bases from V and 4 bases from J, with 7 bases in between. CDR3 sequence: CAWSVGRNQPQHF. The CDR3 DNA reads TGTGCCTGGAGTGTCGGAAGAAATCAGCCCCAGCATTTT.

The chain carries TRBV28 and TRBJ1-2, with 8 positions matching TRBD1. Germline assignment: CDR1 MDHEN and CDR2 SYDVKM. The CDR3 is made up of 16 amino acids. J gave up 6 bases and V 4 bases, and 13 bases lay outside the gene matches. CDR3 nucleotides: TGTGCCAGCAGTTCCGGAGACAGGGGCTGGGGAGATGGCTACACCTTC. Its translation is CASSSGDRGWGDGYTF.

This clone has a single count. CDR3 sequence reads: CASSLGLTEKLFF. The CDR3 bases are TGTGCCAGCAGCTTAGGGTTAACAGAAAAACTGTTTTTT. This chain links TRBV7-2 with TRBJ1-4, with D uncertain. Trimming removed 1 base from V and 8 bases from J, with 8 bases in between. Germline values: CDR1 SGHTA, CDR2 FQGNSA. This CDR3 has 13 amino acids.

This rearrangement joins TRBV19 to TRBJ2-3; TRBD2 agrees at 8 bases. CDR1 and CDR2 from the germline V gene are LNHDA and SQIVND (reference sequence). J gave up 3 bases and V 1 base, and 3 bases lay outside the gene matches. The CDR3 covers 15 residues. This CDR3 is CASSIGSGVTDTQYF. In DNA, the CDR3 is TGTGCCAGTAGTATAGGTAGCGGGGTAACAGATACGCAGTATTTT. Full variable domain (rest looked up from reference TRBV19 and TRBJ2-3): DGGITQSPKYLFRKEGQNVTLSCEQNLNHDAMYWYRQDPGQGLRLIYYSQIVNDFQKGDIAEGYSVSREKKESFPLTVTSAQKNPTAFYLCASSIGSGVTDTQYFGPGTRLTVL.

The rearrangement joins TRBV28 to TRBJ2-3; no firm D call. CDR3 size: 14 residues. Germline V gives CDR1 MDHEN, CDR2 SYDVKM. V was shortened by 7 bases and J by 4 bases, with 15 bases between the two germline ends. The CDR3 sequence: CASTWLRTPDTQYF. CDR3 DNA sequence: TGTGCCAGCACTTGGCTGCGGACCCCAGATACGCAGTATTTT. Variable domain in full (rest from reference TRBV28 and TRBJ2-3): DVKVTQSSRYLVKRTGEKVFLECVQDMDHENMFWYRQDPGLGLRLIYFSYDVKMKEKGDIPEGYSVSREKKERFSLILESASTNQTSMYLCASTWLRTPDTQYFGPGTRLTVL.

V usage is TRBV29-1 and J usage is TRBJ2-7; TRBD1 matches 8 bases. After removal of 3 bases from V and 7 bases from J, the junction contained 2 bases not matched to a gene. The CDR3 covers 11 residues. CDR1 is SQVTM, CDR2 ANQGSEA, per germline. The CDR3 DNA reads TGCAGCGTTGACAGGGGGCAAGAGCAGTACTTC. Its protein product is CSVDRGQEQYF.

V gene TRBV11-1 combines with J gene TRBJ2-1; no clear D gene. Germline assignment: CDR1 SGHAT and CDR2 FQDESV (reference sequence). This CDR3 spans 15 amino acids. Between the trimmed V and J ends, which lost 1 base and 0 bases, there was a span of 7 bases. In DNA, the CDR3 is TGTGCCAGCAGCTTAGGCGCGAGCTCCTACAATGAGCAGTTCTTC. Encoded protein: CASSLGASSYNEQFF.

The CDR3 reads CAARAGGPTGELFF. The CDR3 nucleotides are TGTGCCGCAAGAGCGGGAGGGCCCACCGGGGAGCTGTTTTTT. The rearrangement uses TRBV6-5 and TRBJ2-2; 10 bases are a match to TRBD2. This CDR3 has 14 amino acids. V was pared by 11 bases and J by 4 bases, with 7 bases of the junction left unmatched. The germline gives CDR1 MNHEY, CDR2 SVGAGI.

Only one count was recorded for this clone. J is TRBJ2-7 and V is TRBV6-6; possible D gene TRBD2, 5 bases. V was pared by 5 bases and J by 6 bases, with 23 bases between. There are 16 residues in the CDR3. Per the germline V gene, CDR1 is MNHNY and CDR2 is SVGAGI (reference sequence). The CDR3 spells CASSPFYNGEVSEQYF. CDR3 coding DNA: TGTGCCAGCAGTCCCTTTTACAACGGGGAAGTCAGCGAGCAGTACTTC.

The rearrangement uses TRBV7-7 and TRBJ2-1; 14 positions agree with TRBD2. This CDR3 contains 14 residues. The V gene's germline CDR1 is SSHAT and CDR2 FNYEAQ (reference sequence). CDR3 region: CASGGLAGANEQFF. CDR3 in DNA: TGTGCTAGCGGGGGACTAGCGGGGGCAAATGAGCAGTTCTTC.

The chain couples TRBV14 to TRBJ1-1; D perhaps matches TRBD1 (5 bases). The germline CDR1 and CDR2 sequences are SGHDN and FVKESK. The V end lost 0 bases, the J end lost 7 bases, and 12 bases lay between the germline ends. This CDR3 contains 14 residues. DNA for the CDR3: TGTGCCAGCAGCCAAGATCGGTCGGGGGGTGAAGCTTTCTTT. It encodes CASSQDRSGGEAFF.

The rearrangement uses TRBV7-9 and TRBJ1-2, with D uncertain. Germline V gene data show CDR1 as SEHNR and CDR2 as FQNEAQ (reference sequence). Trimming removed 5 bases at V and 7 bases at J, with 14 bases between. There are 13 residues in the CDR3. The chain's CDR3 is CASSAYPAGGYTF. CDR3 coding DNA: TGTGCCAGCAGCGCATACCCGGCCGGTGGCTACACCTTC.

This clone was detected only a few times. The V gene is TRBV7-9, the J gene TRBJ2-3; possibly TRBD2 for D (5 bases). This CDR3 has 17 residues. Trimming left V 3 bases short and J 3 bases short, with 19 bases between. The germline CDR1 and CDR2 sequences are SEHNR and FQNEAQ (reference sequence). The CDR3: CASSFPLTGKGTDTQYF. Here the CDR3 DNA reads TGTGCCAGCAGCTTTCCCCTTACCGGGAAGGGTACAGATACGCAGTATTTT.

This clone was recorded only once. This CDR3 is CASSRPGDNEQFF. The CDR3 coding sequence is TGTGCCAGCAGCCGCCCGGGGGACAATGAGCAGTTCTTC. The chain employs TRBV2 and TRBJ2-1, with D perhaps TRBD2 (6 bases). CDR1 and CDR2 from the germline V gene are SNHLY and FYNNEI. V lost 6 bases and J lost 5, with 11 bases in between. The CDR3 is 13 amino acids.

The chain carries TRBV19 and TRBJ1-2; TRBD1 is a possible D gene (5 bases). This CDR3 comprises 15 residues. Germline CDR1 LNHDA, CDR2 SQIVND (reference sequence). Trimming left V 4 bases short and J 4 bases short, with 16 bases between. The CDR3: CASSSLGPGGYGYTF. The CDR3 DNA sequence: TGTGCCAGTAGTAGTCTAGGGCCCGGGGGCTATGGCTACACCTTC.

CDR3 DNA sequence: TGTGCCAGCAGTTACTCAGGCGCTAACTATGGCTACACCTTC. It yields the protein CASSYSGANYGYTF. The rearrangement links TRBV6-6 to TRBJ1-2; no definite D call. Germline CDR1 and CDR2: MNHNY and SVGAGI (reference sequence). The CDR3 extends over 14 amino acids. Trimming took 0 bases from V and 0 from J, leaving 5 bases between them.

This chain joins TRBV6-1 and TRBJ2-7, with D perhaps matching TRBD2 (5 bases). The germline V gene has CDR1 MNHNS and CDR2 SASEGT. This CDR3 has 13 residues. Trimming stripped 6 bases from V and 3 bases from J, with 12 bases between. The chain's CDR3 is CASSPTTLYEQYF. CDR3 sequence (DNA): TGTGCCAGCAGCCCGACTACACTCTACGAGCAGTACTTC.

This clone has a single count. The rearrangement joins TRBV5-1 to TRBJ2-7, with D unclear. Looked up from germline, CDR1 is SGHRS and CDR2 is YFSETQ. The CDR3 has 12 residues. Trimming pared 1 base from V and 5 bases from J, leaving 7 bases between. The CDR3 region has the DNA TGCGCCAGCAGCTTGCTATCAGACGAGCAGTACTTC. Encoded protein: CASSLLSDEQYF. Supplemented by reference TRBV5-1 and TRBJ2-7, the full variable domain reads KAGVTQTPRYLIKTRGQQVTLSCSPISGHRSVSWYQQTPGQGLQFLFEYFSETQRNKGNFPGRFSGRQFSNSRSEMNVSTLELGDSALYLCASSLLSDEQYFGPGTRLTVT.

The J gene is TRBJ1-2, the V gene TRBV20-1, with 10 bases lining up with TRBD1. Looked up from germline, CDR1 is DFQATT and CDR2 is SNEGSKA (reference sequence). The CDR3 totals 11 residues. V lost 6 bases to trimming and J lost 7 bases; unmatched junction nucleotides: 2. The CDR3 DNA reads TGCAGTGCAGGGACAGGGGCTGGCTACACCTTC. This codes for CSAGTGAGYTF.

DNA for the CDR3: TGTGCCAGCAGCTTACAAAACTCCTACGAGCAGTACTTC. Encoded protein: CASSLQNSYEQYF. This sequence joins TRBV7-2 and TRBJ2-7; D is ambiguous. Trimming took 2 bases from V and 0 from J, leaving 5 bases between them. CDR1 and CDR2 from the germline V gene are SGHTA and FQGNSA. This CDR3 is 13 amino acids long. Full variable domain (remainder filled in from reference TRBV7-2 and TRBJ2-7): GAGVSQSPSNKVTEKGKDVELRCDPISGHTALYWYRQSLGQGLEFLIYFQGNSAPDKSGLPSDRFSAERTGGSVSTLTIQRTQQEDSAVYLCASSLQNSYEQYFGPGTRLTVT.

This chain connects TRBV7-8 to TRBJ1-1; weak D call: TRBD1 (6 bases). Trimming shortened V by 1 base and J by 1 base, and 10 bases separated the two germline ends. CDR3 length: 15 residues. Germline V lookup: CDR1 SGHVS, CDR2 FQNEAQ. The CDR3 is CASSLVVGGNTEAFF. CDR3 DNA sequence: TGTGCCAGCAGCTTAGTTGTAGGGGGGAACACTGAAGCTTTCTTT.

DNA for the CDR3: TGTGCCAGCAGCCAAGGGGGCGGCTTGGGGCAGTATTTT. Its translation is CASSQGGGLGQYF. The V call is TRBV4-2, the J call TRBJ2-3; D perhaps matches TRBD1 (5 bases). CDR3 length: 13 residues. V shed 1 base and J shed 11 bases, with 13 bases lying between them. In germline, CDR1 is LGHNA, CDR2 YNFKEQ.

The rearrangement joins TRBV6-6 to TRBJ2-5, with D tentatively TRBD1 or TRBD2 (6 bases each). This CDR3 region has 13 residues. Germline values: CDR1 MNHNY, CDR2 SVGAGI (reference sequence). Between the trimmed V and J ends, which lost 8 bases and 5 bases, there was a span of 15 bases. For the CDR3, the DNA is TGTGCCAGCGGTACAGGGAGGTGGGAGACCCAGTACTTC. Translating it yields CASGTGRWETQYF.